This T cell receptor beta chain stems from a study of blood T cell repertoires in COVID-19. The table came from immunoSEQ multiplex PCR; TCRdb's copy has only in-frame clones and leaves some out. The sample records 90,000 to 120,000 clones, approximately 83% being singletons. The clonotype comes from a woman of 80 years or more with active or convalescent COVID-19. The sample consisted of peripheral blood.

The CDR3: CASKILDRYTF. The CDR3 DNA sequence: TGTGCCAGCAAGATACTCGATCGCTACACCTTC. J is TRBJ1-2 and V is TRBV12-3 or TRBV12-4; no firm D call. This CDR3 region has 11 residues. V shed 7 bases and J shed 9 bases, with 12 bases lying between them.